This is a list of T cell receptor beta chains from one sample in a study of blood T cell repertoires in COVID-19. Sequencing was performed with immunoSEQ multiplex PCR; in TCRdb, only in-frame clones are kept and a portion is missing. The sample includes about 270,000 clones, just over 85% of them seen just once. The specimen sequenced was PBMCs or T cells enriched from blood (not recorded which). Every receptor here comes from a man aged 18 to 29 who had recovered from COVID-19. Both conserved end residues are part of each CDR3. The order of the fields is CDR3 DNA, CDR3 protein, J gene, D gene, clone size, V gene. D genes are given only for firm matches. Size tells how often a clone was seen (once, few, many) or the class of an expanded clone, and some rows leave it out.

TGCGCCAGCAGGACAGGGAACAATTCACCCCTCCACTTT | CASRTGNNSPLHF | TRBJ1-6 | TRBD1 | NA | TRBV10-2
TGTGCCAGCAGTCGGGGACAGGGCACCGGGGAGCTGTTTTTT | CASSRGQGTGELFF | TRBJ2-2 | TRBD1 | once | TRBV6-2/TRBV6-3
TGTGCCAGCAGGGACACGGGCTACGAGCAGTACTTC | CASRDTGYEQYF | TRBJ2-7 | NA | NA | TRBV10-3
TGTGCCAGCAGCTTAAACCCTTGGGACAGGGGAAACACCGGGGAGCTGTTTTTT | CASSLNPWDRGNTGELFF | TRBJ2-2 | TRBD1 | NA | TRBV11-3
TGTGCCAGCAGCCCAGGGACAGGGGGACAGCCCCAGCATTTT | CASSPGTGGQPQHF | TRBJ1-5 | TRBD1 | few | TRBV11-2
TGTGCCAGTAGCCAGACAGGGGGCCCTCACGAGCAGTACTTC | CASSQTGGPHEQYF | TRBJ2-7 | TRBD1 | NA | TRBV19
TGTGCCACCAGTGATCACGGGGACTCCTACAATGAGCAGTTCTTC | CATSDHGDSYNEQFF | TRBJ2-1 | NA | NA | TRBV24-1
TGTGCCAGCAGTCCCCGGGAGGGGGCAGGGGGCTACACCTTC | CASSPREGAGGYTF | TRBJ1-2 | TRBD1 | NA | TRBV27
TGCAGTGGTAGCGGACAGGGCCTTCAGTACTTC | CSGSGQGLQYF | TRBJ2-4 | TRBD1 | NA | TRBV20-1
TGTGCTAGCAGCCCCGGACGGGACAGGGTAAGCAATCAGCCCCAGCATTTT | CASSPGRDRVSNQPQHF | TRBJ1-5 | TRBD1 | NA | TRBV7-7
TGTGCCAGCAGCCCCGGCGGCAGAACATACGAGCAGTACTTC | CASSPGGRTYEQYF | TRBJ2-7 | NA | NA | TRBV11-2
TGTGCCACCAGTGACGGGGACTTCTTCTCCAACACCGGGGAGCTGTTTTTT | CATSDGDFFSNTGELFF | TRBJ2-2 | NA | NA | TRBV24-1
TGTGCCAGCAGCTTCGGGACAGGACGATTGAACACTGAAGCTTTCTTT | CASSFGTGRLNTEAFF | TRBJ1-1 | TRBD1 | NA | TRBV11-2
TGCGCCAGCAGCTTGTGGGGAGGGCGGCGGGAAGAGACCCAGTACTTC | CASSLWGGRREETQYF | TRBJ2-5 | TRBD2 | few | TRBV5-1
TGCGCCAGCAGCATCTCAGGGGCGCTGGGGGCCAACGTCCTGACTTTC | CASSISGALGANVLTF | TRBJ2-6 | NA | NA | TRBV5-1
TGTGCCAGCAGTGAGGTTAACAGGGGAGGTGAAAAACTGTTTTTT | CASSEVNRGGEKLFF | TRBJ1-4 | TRBD1 | NA | TRBV6-1
TGTGCTAGTGGCCAAGACAGTTACACTGAAGCTTTCTTT | CASGQDSYTEAFF | TRBJ1-1 | NA | NA | TRBV12-5
TGTGCCAGCAGCTTCATTCCCCGGGTGGAAACTGAAGCTTTCTTT | CASSFIPRVETEAFF | TRBJ1-1 | NA | NA | TRBV5-6
TGTGCCAGTAACACCCCGGGGTGGGAAAAACTGTTTTTT | CASNTPGWEKLFF | TRBJ1-4 | NA | few | TRBV19
TGTGCCAGCAGTCGGACAGTTTATGAGCAGTTCTTC | CASSRTVYEQFF | TRBJ2-1 | NA | few | TRBV6-5
TGTGCCAGCAGTGAGCGGACTGGCACAGATACGCAGTATTTT | CASSERTGTDTQYF | TRBJ2-3 | NA | once | TRBV28
TGTGCCAGCAGCTTAGTGGCGAACACTGAAGCTTTCTTT | CASSLVANTEAFF | TRBJ1-1 | NA | NA | TRBV7-3
TGCGCCAGCAGCCAAGGACAGCCACCCTACGAGCAGTACTTC | CASSQGQPPYEQYF | TRBJ2-7 | NA | NA | TRBV5-1
TGCGCCAGCAGCTACAGCCCGACCGGCACTGAAGCTTTCTTT | CASSYSPTGTEAFF | TRBJ1-1 | NA | once | TRBV4-1
TGTGCCAGTAGTAGGGACACGCTCTATCAGCCCCAGCATTTT | CASSRDTLYQPQHF | TRBJ1-5 | NA | few | TRBV19
TGTGCCACACGACAGGGAAACACCGGGGAGCTGTTTTTT | CATRQGNTGELFF | TRBJ2-2 | TRBD1 | NA | TRBV15